This T cell receptor (beta chain) was identified during a study of T cells in Graves' hyperthyroidism and ophthalmopathy. Overall study findings and caveats: Through a model of 13 V-J features, ophthalmopathy was separated from stable hyperthyroidism. Blood also showed most of the thyroid clonotypes that were expanded above 0.001.

As to this clonotype: Its antigen is as yet unknown.

The CDR3 spans 12 residues. Trimming took 8 bases from V and 2 from J; bases not matched to a gene: 3. Germline CDR1 and CDR2: DFQATT and SNEGSKA (reference sequence). What was amplified from RNA transcripts were TCR beta CDR3 regions. The HTBI set primed first-round TCR CDR3 RT-PCR. TCRdb ran MiXCR on the multiplex PCR reads and lists one entry per CDR3 protein. Counted here are hundreds of thousands of distinct CDR3 sequences, 40% to 55% occurring once; the ten biggest clones make up 6.5% to 9%. Exclusion criteria comprised uncontrolled infection, other autoimmune disease, pregnancy or lactation. Thyroid ultrasound and orbital computed tomography, with clinical symptoms and serum thyroxine and TRAb, informed diagnoses.

The TCR was taken from a woman in her late teens or twenties with Graves' hyperthyroidism. Sequences were obtained from peripheral blood or thyroid tissue (not recorded which). This sequence joins TRBV20-1 and TRBJ1-1; TRBD1 matches 9 bases. The CDR3 coding sequence is TGCAGTTCGGGACAGGGTAACACTGAAGCTTTCTTT. Protein: CSSGQGNTEAFF.